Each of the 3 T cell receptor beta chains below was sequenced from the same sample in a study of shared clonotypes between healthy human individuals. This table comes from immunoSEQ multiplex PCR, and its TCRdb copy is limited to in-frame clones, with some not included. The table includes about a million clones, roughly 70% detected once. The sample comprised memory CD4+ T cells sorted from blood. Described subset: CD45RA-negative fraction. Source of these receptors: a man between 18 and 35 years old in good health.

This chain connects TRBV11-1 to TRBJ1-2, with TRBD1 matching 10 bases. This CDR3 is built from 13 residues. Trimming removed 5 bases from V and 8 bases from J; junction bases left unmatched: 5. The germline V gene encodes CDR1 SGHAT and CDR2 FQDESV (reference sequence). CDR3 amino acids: CASSRQGAEGYTF. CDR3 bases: TGTGCCAGCAGCCGACAGGGGGCTGAGGGCTACACCTTC.

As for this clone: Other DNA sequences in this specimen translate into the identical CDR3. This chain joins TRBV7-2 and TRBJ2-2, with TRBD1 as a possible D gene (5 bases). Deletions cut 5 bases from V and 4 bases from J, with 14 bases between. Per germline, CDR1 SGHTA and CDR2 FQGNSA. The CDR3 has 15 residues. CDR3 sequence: CASSLESQGTGELFF. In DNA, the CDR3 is TGTGCCAGCAGCCTAGAAAGCCAGGGCACCGGGGAGCTGTTTTTT.

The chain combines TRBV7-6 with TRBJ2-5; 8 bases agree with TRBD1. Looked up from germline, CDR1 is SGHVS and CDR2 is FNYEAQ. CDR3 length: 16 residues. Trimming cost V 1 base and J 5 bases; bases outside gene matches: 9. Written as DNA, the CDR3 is TGTGCCAGCAGCTTAGATGTCGGGACAGGCCAGGAGACCCAGTACTTC. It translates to CASSLDVGTGQETQYF.